This T cell receptor beta chain appears in the sequencing data of a study of shared clonotypes between healthy human individuals. Cells designated naive CD8 were CD45RO-negative and were positively selected for CCR7, with terminally differentiated effector memory CD45RA+ cells excluded. Measured with immunoSEQ multiplex PCR; TCRdb has only the in-frame clones, and not every one. The sample includes about 2.2 million clones, about 93% of them seen just once. The ends were cut back, 3 bases at V and 0 bases at J, with 9 bases in the middle. Looked up from germline, CDR1 is MDHEN and CDR2 is SYDVKM. The CDR3 is 15 residues long. About this clone itself: What it binds is not known.

The study, taken as a whole, reports: Read depth was anticipated to influence clonotype sharing among donors.

V is TRBV28 and J is TRBJ1-5, with a weak D call TRBD1 (5 bases). The sequencing sample was made of naive CD8+ T cells from PBMCs. The sequence was collected from a man younger than 35 in good health. Some clones in this sample may be carry-over from other donors' samples. The DNA for the CDR3 is TGTGCCAGCAGTTTCGCAGGGTATAGCAATCAGCCCCAGCATTTT. This encodes CASSFAGYSNQPQHF.